This T cell receptor beta chain was sequenced in a study of T cell clonotyping in hematopoietic cell transplantation (dated by TCRdb to the early 2020s). For the study in its entirety: A total of under 150 blood samples were collected in the study from approximately 32 consecutive transplant recipients and their related donors. Recruitment of patients was conducted between 2015 and 2017, and follow-up was continued until September 2020 or death. The paper as a whole reports these results and caveats: After transplant, TCR diversity in recipients dropped, and pathologically expanded clonotypes climbed progressively between day 30 and day 180. The sample size was limited, and because cells were not sorted, the contributions of CD4 and CD8 repertoires could not be separated. Inverse Simpson Index values from donors and from recipients before transplant predicted broader TCR repertoire diversity after transplant. Recipient repertoires showed only a small fraction of overlap with donor repertoires, and over 97% appeared de novo at the given depth.

As encoded in the germline V gene, CDR1 is MGHRA while CDR2 is YSYEKL. From its cysteine to its phenylalanine, the CDR3 spans 16 amino acids. Solely the CDR3 DNA is kept, with 48 bases framed from the first base. After removal of 4 bases from V and 1 base from J, the junction retains 6 bases not matched to a gene. This specimen's time point label, interpreted: 100 days after allo-HCT. Recipient blood was collected about 28 days before transplant and at days 30, 100 and 180 after transplant. Nuclei Lysis Solution was used to extract genomic DNA from fresh or cryopreserved unfractionated peripheral blood mononuclear cells. This clone was observed a handful of times. The specificity of this receptor is unknown. There are no base qualities to consult, and no much larger clone falls within one base. The immunoSEQ assay, a bias-controlled multiplex PCR with V- and J-specific primers, was used to amplify TCR beta CDR3 regions from genomic DNA. A proprietary barcode and Illumina adapter sequences were added to the CDR3 amplicons in a second PCR step. An Illumina MiSeq instrument was used to sequence the CDR3 libraries. The authors' analysis ran thus. Export and quality control were performed with immunoSEQ Analyzer 3.0, and downstream analyses were performed with R Bioconductor and Immunarch. Only productive rearrangements in the normalized downsampled data set were used to calculate repertoire metrics. Pathologically expanded clonotypes were defined as those larger than 5 templates in the normalized cohort. The Inverse Simpson Index was used to measure repertoire diversity. To capture all clonotypes, the CMV-specificity analyses were run on the non-normalized data set. This immuneACCESS table, as held by TCRdb, lists in-frame sequences with V and J called but not all clones. Of the missing ones, under half trace to an unresolved V gene in checked studies; the others have no known cause. V, J and clone size were drawn from that table, and D and trimming were deduced from the DNA. The sample profile shows about 2,200 clones; roughly four fifths of them were found once. 6.1% of the sample lies in the top ten.

The chain uses TRBV4-1 and TRBJ1-4; TRBD1 agrees with 7 junctional bases. Sequencing was performed on PBMCs, taken 100 days after allogeneic stem cell transplant. The clonotype originates from a male patient in his fifties or sixties who had an allogeneic stem cell transplant from a related donor, so the T cells may come from the graft donor. Some clones in this sample may be carry-over from other donors' samples. The CDR3 region reads CASSPIHRGTNEKLFF. The DNA sequence reads TGCGCCAGCAGCCCCATACACAGGGGAACTAATGAAAAACTGTTTTTT.